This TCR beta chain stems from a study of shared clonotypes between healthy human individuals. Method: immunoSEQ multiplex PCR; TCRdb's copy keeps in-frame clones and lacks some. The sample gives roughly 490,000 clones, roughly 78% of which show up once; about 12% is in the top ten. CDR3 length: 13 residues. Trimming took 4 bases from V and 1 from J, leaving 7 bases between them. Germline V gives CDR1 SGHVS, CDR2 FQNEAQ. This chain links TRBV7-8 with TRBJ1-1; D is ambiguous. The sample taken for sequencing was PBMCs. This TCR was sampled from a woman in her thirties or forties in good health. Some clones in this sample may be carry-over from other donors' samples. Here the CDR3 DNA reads TGTGCCAGCAGCTCGGGCAGGAACACTGAAGCTTTCTTT. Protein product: CASSSGRNTEAFF.